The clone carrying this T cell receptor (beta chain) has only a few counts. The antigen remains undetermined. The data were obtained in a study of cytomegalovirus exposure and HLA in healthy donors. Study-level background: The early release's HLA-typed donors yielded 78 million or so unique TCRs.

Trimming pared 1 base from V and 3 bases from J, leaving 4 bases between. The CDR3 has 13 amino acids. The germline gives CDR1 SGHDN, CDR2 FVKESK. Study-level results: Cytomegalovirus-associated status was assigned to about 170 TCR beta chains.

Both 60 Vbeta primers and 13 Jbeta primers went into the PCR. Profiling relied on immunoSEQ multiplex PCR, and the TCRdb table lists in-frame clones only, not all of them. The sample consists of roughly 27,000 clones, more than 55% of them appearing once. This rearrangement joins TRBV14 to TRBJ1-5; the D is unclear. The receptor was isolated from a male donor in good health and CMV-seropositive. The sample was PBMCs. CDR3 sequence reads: CASSQGANQPQHF. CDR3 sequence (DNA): TGTGCCAGCAGCCAAGGGGCCAATCAGCCCCAGCATTTT.